One and the same sample provided the 8 T cell receptor beta chains below, sequenced in a study of shared clonotypes between healthy human individuals. The naive CD8 subset, CD45RO-negative cells positively selected for CCR7, excluded terminally differentiated effector memory CD45RA+ cells. Profiling relied on immunoSEQ multiplex PCR, and the TCRdb table lists in-frame clones only, not all of them. The repertoire holds around 2,000,000 clones, with around 96% as singletons. Sequenced material: naive CD8+ T cells sorted from blood. The receptors derive from a man between 18 and 29 years old in good health.

V usage is TRBV25-1 and J usage is TRBJ1-2; possibly TRBD1 for D (6 bases). CDR1 is MGHDK, CDR2 SYGVNS, per germline. The V and J ends lost 5 bases and 8 bases respectively, with 18 bases between them. The CDR3 runs 14 residues. The CDR3 sequence: CASSPPGGLGGYTF. The CDR3 DNA is TGTGCCAGCAGTCCCCCCGGGGGCCTTGGAGGCTACACCTTC.

V usage is TRBV20-1 and J usage is TRBJ2-3; tentatively, D is TRBD2 (5 bases). The germline V and J ends were trimmed by 5 bases and 6 bases, with 9 bases remaining between them. CDR1 and CDR2 from the germline V gene are DFQATT and SNEGSKA (reference sequence). The CDR3 length is 11 residues. The CDR3 reads CSAPPGDTQYF. The CDR3, as DNA: TGCAGTGCTCCCCCGGGGGATACGCAGTATTTT.

The CDR3 sequence: CASSHPPGQTYEQYF. The DNA for the CDR3 is TGTGCCAGCAGTCACCCTCCCGGCCAAACCTACGAGCAGTACTTC. V usage is TRBV7-2 and J usage is TRBJ2-7; D is unclear. Germline assignment: CDR1 SGHTA and CDR2 FQGNSA. Trimming shortened V by 6 bases and J by 2 bases, and 17 bases separated the two germline ends. The CDR3 sequence is 15 residues long.

The chain employs TRBV15 and TRBJ2-7; D call uncertain. This CDR3 contains 15 residues. The germline V and J ends were trimmed by 0 bases and 2 bases, with 11 bases remaining between them. The germline gives CDR1 LNHNV, CDR2 YYDKDF (reference sequence). CDR3 loop: CATSRERVETYEQYF. The CDR3 DNA sequence: TGTGCCACCAGCAGAGAAAGGGTAGAGACCTACGAGCAGTACTTC. The full variable domain, its missing parts supplied by reference TRBV15 and TRBJ2-7, is DAMVIQNPRYQVTQFGKPVTLSCSQTLNHNVMYWYQQKSSQAPKLLFHYYDKDFNNEADTPDNFQSRRPNTSFCFLDIRSPGLGDTAMYLCATSRERVETYEQYFGPGTRLTVT.

As DNA, the CDR3 is TGCGCCAGCAGCCGAGCCGGGACAGGGACCGTCGAGCAGTACTTC. Its translation is CASSRAGTGTVEQYF. The rearrangement links TRBV4-3 to TRBJ2-7; 9 bases match TRBD1. J was trimmed by 6 bases and V by 4 bases; bases with no gene match: 10. The CDR3 spans 15 residues. The germline V gene encodes CDR1 LGHNA and CDR2 YSLEER.

This chain joins TRBV5-4 and TRBJ2-7; perhaps TRBD2 as D (6 bases). Germline CDR1 SGHNT, CDR2 YYREEE (reference sequence). The CDR3 spans 14 residues. V dropped 2 bases and J dropped 1 base, with 10 bases sitting between them. The CDR3 sequence: CASSFVAGSYEQYF. CDR3 DNA: TGTGCCAGCAGCTTTGTTGCGGGGTCCTACGAGCAGTACTTC. The complete variable domain, with remaining parts taken from reference TRBV5-4 and TRBJ2-7, reads ETGVTQSPTHLIKTRGQQVTLRCSSQSGHNTVSWYQQALGQGPQFIFQYYREEENGRGNFPPRFSGLQFPNYSSELNVNALELDDSALYLCASSFVAGSYEQYFGPGTRLTVT.

The chain uses TRBV28 and TRBJ2-7; D remains ambiguous. Germline-derived CDR1 and CDR2 are MDHEN and SYDVKM. The germline V and J ends were trimmed by 7 bases and 3 bases, with 16 bases remaining between them. The CDR3 has 14 residues. In DNA form, the CDR3 reads TGTGCCAGCAACGATAAGCCGGGTTTCTACGAGCAGTACTTC. It is translated as CASNDKPGFYEQYF.

V usage is TRBV10-3 and J usage is TRBJ2-7; 9 bases agree with TRBD1. V was clipped by 8 bases and J by 5 bases; unmatched bases: 10. Per the germline V gene, CDR1 is ENHRY and CDR2 is SYGVKD. CDR3 length: 14 amino acids. The CDR3 bases are TGTGCCATCCGGGGGACAGGGCCGATCAACGAGCAGTACTTC. Its protein product is CAIRGTGPINEQYF.